The 27 T cell receptor beta chains given below trace back to one sample, sequenced in a study of a mutant IDH1 vaccine in newly diagnosed glioma. The repertoire was sequenced with immunoSEQ multiplex PCR; TCRdb's copy has only in-frame clones and lacks some. The data show about 23,000 clones, around three quarters seen once. Time point defined: week 11, during vaccination. In the vaccine, a single dose held 300 ug of the mutant IDH1 20-mer peptide, along with topical imiquimod. Antigens for these TCRs are unknown. The source material was PBMCs, sampled from a glioma patient whose treatment included an IDH1 peptide vaccine. The receptors originated from a man aged 35 to 55 with glioma.

The J gene is TRBJ2-1, the V gene TRBV5-1; D might be TRBD1 or TRBD2, each matching 5 bases. The CDR3 length is 17 residues. Trimming took off 4 bases at V and 1 base at J, with 18 bases between the two ends. Germline-derived CDR1 and CDR2 are SGHRS and YFSETQ. The CDR3 DNA sequence: TGCGCCAGCAGCCTCAATCGGGACCTCCGATCCTACAATGAGCAGTTCTTC. Its translation is CASSLNRDLRSYNEQFF.

The chain uses TRBV29-1 and TRBJ2-3; 8 positions match TRBD2. Germline CDR1 SQVTM, CDR2 ANQGSEA. V gave up 4 bases and J gave up 2 bases; unmatched junction bases: 8. CDR3 size: 15 residues. The DNA of the CDR3 is TGCAGCGTTGTAATGAGCGGGAGCCCCACAGATACGCAGTATTTT. This codes for CSVVMSGSPTDTQYF.

The gene calls are TRBV5-1 and TRBJ1-2; D not certain. Germline CDR1 and CDR2: SGHRS and YFSETQ. The CDR3 covers 13 residues. With 0 bases removed from V and 7 bases from J, the gap between germline ends came to 10 bases. CDR3 sequence: CASSLDGSGGYTF. In nucleotides, the CDR3 is TGCGCCAGCAGCTTGGACGGGAGCGGTGGCTACACCTTC.

The rearrangement uses TRBV5-6 and TRBJ2-7; D is perhaps TRBD2 (5 bases). Germline V gene lookup returns CDR1 SGHDT and CDR2 YYEEEE. V was trimmed by 0 bases and J by 2 bases, leaving 12 bases between them. CDR3 length: 15 amino acids. The CDR3 protein is CASSLGGLQTYEQYV. As DNA, the CDR3 is TGTGCCAGCAGCTTGGGAGGGCTCCAAACCTACGAGCAGTACGTC.

This clone has more than one count but fewer than ten. The chain combines TRBV7-9 with TRBJ1-4, with D perhaps matching TRBD1 (5 bases). Trimming cost V 5 bases and J 5 bases, with 15 bases left between them. Germline V gene sequence: CDR1 SEHNR, CDR2 FQNEAQ (reference sequence). The CDR3 loop spans 15 amino acids. The CDR3 DNA reads as TGTGCCAGCAGCCCCGGGGGGGGGACGAATGAAAAACTGTTTTTT. Its translation: CASSPGGGTNEKLFF.

The chain joins TRBV15 to TRBJ2-3; 7 nucleotides align to TRBD2. Germline V gene data show CDR1 as LNHNV and CDR2 as YYDKDF (reference sequence). This CDR3 has 16 amino acids. Germline trimming cut 1 base from V and 1 base from J; bases unmatched to any gene: 5. The CDR3 DNA is TGTGCCACCAGCAGAGCTCTGGGAGGGGGCACAGATACGCAGTATTTT. It yields the protein CATSRALGGGTDTQYF.

The CDR3 is CASSLNAERQYF. The CDR3 region has the DNA TGTGCCAGCAGCCTTAACGCGGAGCGGCAGTATTTT. The V and J genes are TRBV11-2 and TRBJ2-3; D not resolved. The CDR3 spans 12 residues. V lost 5 bases and J lost 11, with 14 bases in between. CDR1 and CDR2 from the germline V gene are SGHAT and FQNNGV.

This chain uses TRBV6-4 with TRBJ2-3, with 8 bases that match TRBD2. CDR1 is MRHNA, CDR2 SNTAGT, per germline. J was trimmed by 3 bases and V by 5 bases; bases with no gene match: 10. The CDR3 extends over 16 amino acids. CDR3 region: CASSTSGTRGTDTQYF. The CDR3 coding sequence is TGTGCCAGCAGTACCAGCGGGACTAGGGGGACAGATACGCAGTATTTT.

The rearrangement links TRBV18 to TRBJ2-4; 8 nucleotides align to TRBD1. The CDR3 length is 17 residues. CDR1 is KGHSH and CDR2 is LQKENI in the germline V gene. V trimming: 1 base; J trimming: 0 bases; junction bases outside the gene matches: 5. The chain's CDR3 is CASSPLDRALAKNIQYF. The CDR3 DNA reads TGTGCCAGCTCACCACTGGACAGGGCGTTAGCCAAAAACATTCAGTACTTC.

J is TRBJ2-5 and V is TRBV7-2; D is undetermined. The CDR3 has 12 residues. Germline lookup yields CDR1 SGHTA and CDR2 FQGNSA. Trimming pared 0 bases from V and 5 bases from J, leaving 4 bases between. The CDR3 DNA is TGTGCCAGCAGCTTAGCGAGGGAGACCCAGTACTTC. Translated, it gives CASSLARETQYF. The full variable domain, rest sourced from reference TRBV7-2 and TRBJ2-5, is GAGVSQSPSNKVTEKGKDVELRCDPISGHTALYWYRQSLGQGLEFLIYFQGNSAPDKSGLPSDRFSAERTGGSVSTLTIQRTQQEDSAVYLCASSLARETQYFGPGTRLLVL.

The chain couples TRBV30 to TRBJ2-2; D unclear. V was pared by 4 bases and J by 0 bases, with 12 bases between. The CDR3 consists of 15 residues. CDR1 GTSNPN and CDR2 SVGIG come from the germline V gene (reference sequence). CDR3 residues: CAWITSRPNTGELFF. The CDR3 DNA reads as TGTGCCTGGATCACCTCGCGTCCGAACACCGGGGAGCTGTTTTTT.

CDR3 amino acids: CASSQDWLGTGGNGYTF. CDR3 nucleotide sequence: TGCGCCAGCAGCCAAGATTGGTTGGGGACAGGGGGCAACGGCTACACCTTC. The V and J genes are TRBV4-3 and TRBJ1-2; 12 nucleotides agree with TRBD1. This CDR3 spans 17 amino acids. CDR1 LGHNA and CDR2 YSLEER come from the germline V gene. V lost 0 bases, J lost 8 bases, and 10 bases stayed unmatched.

V gene TRBV19 combines with J gene TRBJ2-7, with 8 bases fitting TRBD1. The V segment lost 4 bases and the J segment 7 bases; nucleotides outside the gene matches: 6. CDR1 is LNHDA, CDR2 SQIVND, per germline (reference sequence). The CDR3 is 13 amino acids. As DNA, the CDR3 is TGTGCCAGTAGTAAGGACAGGGTGGGGGAGCAGTACGTC. Amino acid sequence: CASSKDRVGEQYV.

The chain combines TRBV11-2 with TRBJ2-7; possible D gene TRBD2, 7 bases. The germline V gene encodes CDR1 SGHAT and CDR2 FQNNGV. The V end lost 1 base, the J end lost 5 bases, and 12 bases lay between the germline ends. The CDR3 sequence is 14 residues long. The CDR3 sequence: CASSLAGGGNEQYV. The CDR3 DNA sequence: TGTGCCAGCAGCTTAGCGGGGGGCGGCAACGAGCAGTACGTC.

This sequence joins TRBV6-1 and TRBJ2-7; D not certain. The CDR3 has 11 amino acids. Germline V CDR1 and CDR2: MNHNS, SASEGT. The V and J ends lost 8 bases and 3 bases respectively, with 8 bases between them. CDR3: CASLSVYEQYF. For the CDR3, the DNA is TGTGCCAGCCTCTCGGTCTACGAGCAGTACTTC.

This clone occurred once. The chain uses TRBV6-5 and TRBJ2-3, with D possibly called TRBD1 or TRBD2 (6 bases each). This CDR3 spans 16 amino acids. In germline, CDR1 is MNHEY, CDR2 SVGAGI. Trimming took 2 bases from V and 8 from J, leaving 20 bases between them. The CDR3 is CASSYNSGGQTGTQYF. The CDR3 nucleotides read TGTGCCAGCAGTTACAACTCCGGGGGCCAGACCGGTACGCAGTATTTT.

The rearrangement links TRBV11-2 to TRBJ2-5; no clear D. The V end lost 7 bases, the J end lost 2 bases, and 11 bases lay between the germline ends. The CDR3 totals 13 residues. Germline V gene data show CDR1 as SGHAT and CDR2 as FQNNGV. The chain's CDR3 is CASTHTSQETQYF. The CDR3 DNA follows: TGTGCCAGCACTCACACATCACAAGAGACCCAGTACTTC.

The chain employs TRBV6-6 and TRBJ2-1; 7 bases agree with TRBD1. The germline V gene has CDR1 MNHNY and CDR2 SVGAGI (reference sequence). The CDR3 covers 16 residues. V was pared by 6 bases and J by 1 base, with 9 bases of the junction left unmatched. The CDR3: CASSPTLRGSYNEQFF. In nucleotides, the CDR3 is TGTGCCAGCAGCCCCACCCTCAGGGGGTCCTACAATGAGCAGTTCTTC.

This clone turned up a few times. J is TRBJ1-3 and V is TRBV5-5, with D perhaps matching TRBD1 (5 bases). The V end lost 1 base, the J end lost 9 bases, and 14 bases lay between the germline ends. There are 14 residues in the CDR3. Germline lookup yields CDR1 SGHKS and CDR2 YYEKEE (reference sequence). The CDR3 sequence is CASSLQRDVGTIYF. In DNA, the CDR3 is TGTGCCAGCAGCTTGCAACGGGACGTTGGCACCATATATTTT.

The J gene is TRBJ1-2, the V gene TRBV11-2; D is undetermined. Trimming left V 4 bases short and J 6 bases short, with 6 bases between. This CDR3 is 11 amino acids long. Germline lookup yields CDR1 SGHAT and CDR2 FQNNGV. Written as DNA, the CDR3 is TGTGCCAGCAGCTATTTGAATGGCTACACCTTC. Translated: CASSYLNGYTF.

The rearrangement uses TRBV18 and TRBJ1-2; D remains unclear. Germline lookup yields CDR1 KGHSH and CDR2 LQKENI. Trimming left V 1 base short and J 0 bases short, with 9 bases between. The CDR3 covers 15 residues. CDR3 nucleotide sequence: TGTGCCAGCTCACCACGGGAAGCGTCTAACTATGGCTACACCTTC. It translates to CASSPREASNYGYTF.

This chain joins TRBV5-1 and TRBJ1-5, with no clear D. The CDR3 length is 13 residues. Germline assignment: CDR1 SGHRS and CDR2 YFSETQ. V gave up 4 bases and J gave up 6 bases, with 11 bases separating them. The CDR3 sequence is CASSVSRGQPQHF. The DNA of the CDR3 is TGCGCCAGCAGCGTAAGCCGGGGTCAGCCCCAGCATTTT.

V usage is TRBV10-1 and J usage is TRBJ2-1, with TRBD2 matching over 7 bases. CDR1 WNHNN and CDR2 SYGVQD come from the germline V gene (reference sequence). V dropped 0 bases and J dropped 3; count of bases not matched to a gene: 5. This CDR3 contains 16 residues. The CDR3 bases are TGCGCCAGCAGTGAGTCGGGGGGGATTTTCTACAATGAGCAGTTCTTC. Amino acid sequence: CASSESGGIFYNEQFF.

The chain links TRBV25-1 to TRBJ2-7; D remains unclear. Looked up from germline, CDR1 is MGHDK and CDR2 is SYGVNS. CDR3 length equals 12 residues. V gave up 0 bases and J gave up 6 bases, with 6 bases separating them. CDR3 coding DNA: TGTGCCAGCAGTGAATACGGTGGCGAGCAGTACGTC. Residues: CASSEYGGEQYV.

V usage is TRBV9 and J usage is TRBJ2-5; the D is unclear. This CDR3 region has 14 residues. CDR1 is SGDLS, CDR2 YYNGEE, per germline. Trimming cost V 0 bases and J 4 bases, with 10 bases left between them. The CDR3 region is CASSVGTAGETQYF. In nucleotides, the CDR3 is TGTGCCAGCAGCGTAGGGACCGCTGGAGAGACCCAGTACTTC. Full variable domain (remainder filled in from reference TRBV9 and TRBJ2-5): DSGVTQTPKHLITATGQRVTLRCSPRSGDLSVYWYQQSLDQGLQFLIQYYNGEERAKGNILERFSAQQFPDLHSELNLSSLELGDSALYFCASSVGTAGETQYFGPGTRLLVL.

A remark on this clone: The sample has other DNA sequences that encode this CDR3 too. The chain joins TRBV7-9 to TRBJ2-3; a weak D match, TRBD2 (5 bases). V lost 5 bases to trimming and J lost 4 bases, with 10 bases between them. This CDR3 is built from 13 residues. Germline loops: CDR1 SEHNR, CDR2 FQNEAQ (reference sequence). Written as DNA, the CDR3 is TGTGCCAGCAGCCCGAGAGGGCCAGATACGCAGTATTTT. Residues: CASSPRGPDTQYF. The full variable domain, rest sourced from reference TRBV7-9 and TRBJ2-3, is DTGVSQNPRHKITKRGQNVTFRCDPISEHNRLYWYRQTLGQGPEFLTYFQNEAQLEKSRLLSDRFSAERPKGSFSTLEIQRTEQGDSAMYLCASSPRGPDTQYFGPGTRLTVL.

This chain joins TRBV7-2 and TRBJ2-1, with TRBD2 matching 10 bases. CDR1 SGHTA and CDR2 FQGNSA come from the germline V gene. The CDR3 is made up of 16 amino acids. The junction had 12 bases not matched to a gene; V was cut back by 5 bases and J by 8 bases. The CDR3 protein is CASSALSGRGSHEQFF. CDR3 coding DNA: TGTGCCAGCAGCGCCCTGAGCGGGAGGGGCAGTCATGAGCAGTTCTTC.